These 31 T cell receptor beta chains were sequenced from one sample in a study of Tregs in tolerant kidney transplant recipients. No antigen has been identified for these receptors. Profiled with immunoSEQ multiplex PCR; TCRdb holds only in-frame clones, not every one. The sample consists of 4,500 to 7,000 clones, nearly 90% of them appearing once. This material consisted of Tregs from blood cultured with allogeneic cells, taken before the transplant. These receptors all come from a human patient who received a combined kidney and bone marrow transplant.

This rearrangement joins TRBV10-1 to TRBJ2-2; D is perhaps TRBD1 (6 bases). The CDR3 has 17 amino acids. Trimming pared 6 bases from V and 6 bases from J, leaving 23 bases between. CDR1 is WNHNN, CDR2 SYGVQD, per germline (reference sequence). DNA of the CDR3: TGCGCCAGCAGCGACACCGGGACAAGGGGCAAGGCCGGGGAGCTGTTTTTT. Translated, it gives CASSDTGTRGKAGELFF.

The chain carries TRBV5-1 and TRBJ1-1, with 11 bases aligning to TRBD1. This CDR3 region has 15 residues. V gave up 2 bases and J gave up 5 bases; unmatched junction bases: 5. Germline V gene sequence: CDR1 SGHRS, CDR2 YFSETQ. The CDR3 spells CASSLSGQGATEAFF. The CDR3 DNA reads as TGCGCCAGCAGCTTATCCGGACAGGGGGCAACTGAAGCTTTCTTT.

J is TRBJ1-5 and V is TRBV7-9; 9 bases map to TRBD1. Germline V gene data show CDR1 as SEHNR and CDR2 as FQNEAQ (reference sequence). CDR3 length equals 14 residues. J gave up 5 bases and V 5 bases, and 4 bases lay outside the gene matches. CDR3 coding DNA: TGTGCCAGCAGCCTCGACAGGGGGTATCAGCCCCAGCATTTT. This gives the protein CASSLDRGYQPQHF. Filled out from reference TRBV7-9 and TRBJ1-5, the complete variable domain reads DTGVSQNPRHKITKRGQNVTFRCDPISEHNRLYWYRQTLGQGPEFLTYFQNEAQLEKSRLLSDRFSAERPKGSFSTLEIQRTEQGDSAMYLCASSLDRGYQPQHFGDGTRLSIL.

The chain couples TRBV7-9 to TRBJ1-5; TRBD1 matches at 8 bases. V was pared by 2 bases and J by 3 bases, with 9 bases of the junction left unmatched. This CDR3 contains 17 residues. The germline CDR1 and CDR2 sequences are SEHNR and FQNEAQ (reference sequence). CDR3 sequence: CASSLFHRGSNNQPQHF. In nucleotides, the CDR3 is TGTGCCAGCAGCTTATTCCACAGGGGGAGTAACAATCAGCCCCAGCATTTT.

The gene calls are TRBV6-1 and TRBJ2-2, with D hard to call. V was pared by 3 bases and J by 1 base, with 12 bases between. Germline loops: CDR1 MNHNS, CDR2 SASEGT. The CDR3 has 16 residues. The CDR3 region has the DNA TGTGCCAGCAGTGATCCACCGTCATGGAACACCGGGGAGCTGTTTTTT. As protein: CASSDPPSWNTGELFF.

This clone showed up just once. The CDR3: CASSLGWIGPSTDTQYF. The DNA for the CDR3 is TGTGCCAGCAGCTTGGGTTGGATAGGCCCTAGCACAGATACGCAGTATTTT. The chain links TRBV5-5 to TRBJ2-3; the D is unclear. The CDR3 extends over 17 amino acids. V lost 0 bases and J 0 bases, leaving 14 bases between the germline ends. Germline loops: CDR1 SGHKS, CDR2 YYEKEE (reference sequence).

This clone turned up a few times. The genes are TRBV6-6 and TRBJ1-3, with D hard to call. The CDR3 length is 14 residues. V dropped 4 bases and J dropped 0 bases, with 7 bases sitting between them. CDR1 MNHNY and CDR2 SVGAGI come from the germline V gene (reference sequence). CDR3 nucleotide sequence: TGTGCCAGCAGTTTGCCTCACTCTGGAAACACCATATATTTT. Amino acids: CASSLPHSGNTIYF.

This chain links TRBV18 with TRBJ2-7; no firm D call. The ends were cut back, 2 bases at V and 0 bases at J, with 8 bases in the middle. Germline V gene lookup returns CDR1 KGHSH and CDR2 LQKENI. The CDR3 spans 14 residues. CDR3 nucleotide sequence: TGTGCCAGCTCACCAGTAGGGTCCTCCTACGAGCAGTACTTC. The encoded protein is CASSPVGSSYEQYF.

The gene calls are TRBV29-1 and TRBJ2-5, with unresolved D. Looked up from germline, CDR1 is SQVTM and CDR2 is ANQGSEA. This CDR3 is built from 13 residues. Trimming took off 7 bases at V and 5 bases at J, with 17 bases between the two ends. The CDR3 DNA sequence: TGCAGCGCTCTCACATGGGGAAGGGAGACCCAGTACTTC. This encodes CSALTWGRETQYF.

In its sample, this clone was seen a few times. The chain joins TRBV7-2 to TRBJ2-5; 7 bases align to TRBD2. The CDR3 totals 14 residues. The V segment lost 5 bases and the J segment 4 bases; nucleotides outside the gene matches: 7. Per germline, CDR1 SGHTA and CDR2 FQGNSA. In DNA, the CDR3 is TGTGCCAGCAGCCCACGCGGCGGGGGAGAGACCCAGTACTTC. It encodes CASSPRGGGETQYF.

The chain recombines TRBV28 with TRBJ2-7, with TRBD2 identical over 8 bases. The CDR3 contains 14 residues. With 5 bases clipped from V and 3 bases from J, the junction kept 6 bases outside the gene matches. CDR1 and CDR2 from the germline V gene are MDHEN and SYDVKM. CDR3: CASSQLAVLYEQYF. CDR3 DNA sequence: TGTGCCAGCAGTCAACTAGCGGTTCTCTACGAGCAGTACTTC.

This clone has only a few counts. The chain is built from TRBV4-2 and TRBJ1-3; 7 bases align to TRBD1. The V gene's germline CDR1 is LGHNA and CDR2 YNFKEQ. This CDR3 contains 17 residues. The V gene end was trimmed by 7 bases and the J gene end by 2 bases; junction bases not matched to a gene: 14. CDR3 in amino acids: CASTLSGTASTGNTIYF. The CDR3 coding sequence is TGTGCCAGCACCCTTAGCGGGACAGCTTCGACTGGAAACACCATATATTTT.

This chain links TRBV18 with TRBJ2-7, with D possibly being TRBD2 (5 bases). Germline V CDR1 and CDR2: KGHSH, LQKENI. This CDR3 has 13 residues. V lost 2 bases and J lost 3, with 8 bases in between. For the CDR3, the DNA is TGTGCCAGCTCACCATCAGCGGACTACGAGCAGTACTTC. Protein: CASSPSADYEQYF.

This clone appeared once. The rearrangement uses TRBV7-6 and TRBJ2-5; 7 nucleotides agree with TRBD1. The CDR3 sequence is 14 residues long. Germline V gene data show CDR1 as SGHVS and CDR2 as FNYEAQ. With V trimmed by 5 bases and J by 1 base, 4 bases remained unmatched. The CDR3 bases are TGTGCCAGCAGCCAGACAGGGACCCAAGAGACCCAGTACTTC. This translates into CASSQTGTQETQYF.

The chain uses TRBV6-1 and TRBJ2-7, with D tentatively TRBD2 (6 bases). Germline V gene data show CDR1 as MNHNS and CDR2 as SASEGT. The CDR3 consists of 15 residues. V lost 7 bases, J lost 3 bases, and 19 bases lay in between. The CDR3, as DNA: TGTGCCAGCAAACGGGGGTCAGGGAAAAACTACGAGCAGTACTTC. Translated, it gives CASKRGSGKNYEQYF.

The chain uses TRBV4-3 and TRBJ2-3; 7 bases map to TRBD2. The germline V gene has CDR1 LGHNA and CDR2 YSLEER. The CDR3 loop spans 15 amino acids. The trim removed 1 base at V and 1 base at J, leaving 2 bases unmatched. CDR3 DNA sequence: TGCGCCAGCAGCCAAGTGCTAGCGGGCACAGATACGCAGTATTTT. It translates to CASSQVLAGTDTQYF.

The chain links TRBV21-1 to TRBJ1-1. TRBV21-1 is reported as a pseudogene. The CDR3 is made up of 13 amino acids. The CDR3 is CASSGRGNTEAFF. For the CDR3, the DNA is TGTGCCAGCAGCGGCCGAGGGAACACTGAAGCTTTCTTT.

This chain joins TRBV29-1 and TRBJ1-2; D remains ambiguous. The CDR3 has 11 residues. Germline assignment: CDR1 SQVTM and CDR2 ANQGSEA. Trimming pared 6 bases from V and 4 bases from J, leaving 9 bases between. Here the CDR3 DNA reads TGCAGCGTAAAGCGGCTCTATGGCTACACCTTC. It translates to CSVKRLYGYTF.

The chain combines TRBV10-3 with TRBJ2-4; D unresolved. The CDR3 extends over 12 amino acids. Trimming stripped 6 bases from V and 0 bases from J, with 3 bases between. Per the germline V gene, CDR1 is ENHRY and CDR2 is SYGVKD. The CDR3 spells CAISEAKNIQYF. The CDR3 DNA follows: TGTGCCATCAGCGAAGCCAAAAACATTCAGTACTTC.

The chain links TRBV28 to TRBJ2-5, with 8 bases identical to TRBD1. The tail of the sequence fits TRBJ2-7 better, so the J call may be wrong. Germline V gives CDR1 MDHEN, CDR2 SYDVKM. This CDR3 region has 14 residues. The CDR3 DNA is TGTGCCAGCAGTTTACCAGGGGGCATCTACGAGCAGTACTTC. It codes for CASSLPGGIYEQYF.

This clone was counted a few times. The rearrangement joins TRBV7-8 to TRBJ2-7; no firm D call. The CDR3 contains 18 residues. The germline V gene has CDR1 SGHVS and CDR2 FQNEAQ. V was trimmed by 1 base and J by 2 bases, leaving 21 bases between them. The CDR3 nucleotides are TGTGCCAGCAGCTTAGGAAATAGGCCAATGACAACCACCTACGAGCAGTACTTC. Translated, it gives CASSLGNRPMTTTYEQYF.

This clone was seen a single time. V is TRBV4-1 and J is TRBJ2-1; 11 positions match TRBD2. The CDR3 is 18 amino acids. Losses at the gene ends were 4 bases for V and 5 bases for J; bases not matched to a gene: 13. Germline V gene sequence: CDR1 MGHRA, CDR2 YSYEKL. The CDR3 loop is CASSPGSIGTSGHNEQFF. DNA for the CDR3: TGCGCCAGCAGCCCGGGGTCAATAGGGACTAGCGGCCACAATGAGCAGTTCTTC.

The rearrangement uses TRBV5-1 and TRBJ2-2, with 8 bases that match TRBD1. Trimming cost V 3 bases and J 2 bases; bases outside gene matches: 6. Germline lookup yields CDR1 SGHRS and CDR2 YFSETQ. The CDR3 sequence is 16 residues long. The CDR3 region is CASSSDRDFNTGELFF. CDR3 sequence (DNA): TGCGCCAGCAGCTCGGACAGGGATTTTAACACCGGGGAGCTGTTTTTT.

The V call is TRBV25-1, the J call TRBJ2-7, with 13 nucleotides matching TRBD2. Germline values: CDR1 MGHDK, CDR2 SYGVNS. Trimming removed 6 bases from V and 3 bases from J; junction bases left unmatched: 2. This CDR3 is 14 amino acids long. The CDR3 loop is CASSRTSGGYEQYF. DNA of the CDR3: TGTGCCAGCAGCAGGACTAGCGGGGGCTACGAGCAGTACTTC.

The gene calls are TRBV29-1 and TRBJ2-3; possible D gene TRBD1, 5 bases. Germline V gene data show CDR1 as SQVTM and CDR2 as ANQGSEA. The CDR3 sequence is 13 residues long. V was shortened by 7 bases and J by 0 bases, with 11 bases between the two germline ends. Here the CDR3 reads CSARAPSTDTQYF. The CDR3 DNA reads as TGCAGCGCCAGGGCCCCAAGCACAGATACGCAGTATTTT.

V is TRBV28 and J is TRBJ1-1; no clear D gene. Looked up from germline, CDR1 is MDHEN and CDR2 is SYDVKM. This CDR3 contains 15 residues. V dropped 5 bases and J dropped 3 bases, with 16 bases sitting between them. CDR3 DNA sequence: TGTGCCAGCAGTCCTCACCGTTCCTTTGACACTGAAGCTTTCTTT. Encoded protein: CASSPHRSFDTEAFF.

The chain links TRBV18 to TRBJ1-5; 10 bases line up with TRBD1. Unmatched junction bases numbered 2, after V lost 2 bases and J lost 4 bases. The germline CDR1 and CDR2 sequences are KGHSH and LQKENI. The CDR3 sequence is 15 residues long. The CDR3 DNA follows: TGTGCCAGCTCACCAGGGACAGGGGCTAATCAGCCCCAGCATTTT. Translating it yields CASSPGTGANQPQHF.

This chain joins TRBV13 and TRBJ2-5; D call uncertain. CDR1 and CDR2 (germline): PRHDT, FYEKMQ (reference sequence). The CDR3 extends over 12 amino acids. Trimming cost V 5 bases and J 5 bases, with 9 bases left between them. CDR3 coding DNA: TGTGCCAGCAGCGCCGGTATCGAGACCCAGTACTTC. It specifies CASSAGIETQYF.

CDR3 sequence reads: CARRTGAGDNEQFF. The CDR3 DNA sequence: TGTGCCAGACGGACAGGGGCGGGAGACAATGAGCAGTTCTTC. The rearrangement uses TRBV19 and TRBJ2-1; the match to TRBD1 covers 9 bases. Germline V gene lookup returns CDR1 LNHDA and CDR2 SQIVND (reference sequence). CDR3 length equals 14 residues. The V segment lost 9 bases and the J segment 5 bases; nucleotides outside the gene matches: 8.

V gene TRBV5-1 combines with J gene TRBJ2-3, with 7 positions matching TRBD1. The V and J ends lost 4 bases and 8 bases, in that order; junction bases with no gene match: 10. Germline V CDR1 and CDR2: SGHRS, YFSETQ. CDR3 length equals 14 residues. CDR3 sequence (DNA): TGCGCCAGCAGCCTGATACCCGACAGGGCTACGCAGTATTTT. Translation gives CASSLIPDRATQYF.

The chain employs TRBV19 and TRBJ2-3, with a possible D match to TRBD1 (6 bases). The CDR3 length is 15 residues. Germline V CDR1 and CDR2: LNHDA, SQIVND (reference sequence). The ends were cut back, 6 bases at V and 7 bases at J, with 20 bases in the middle. The DNA for the CDR3 is TGTGCCAGTAGCCTACAGGGCCCCGTTACGCATACGCAGTATTTT. Protein product: CASSLQGPVTHTQYF.